This T cell receptor (beta chain) is drawn from a study of T cells in Graves' hyperthyroidism and ophthalmopathy. Amplified regions were TCR beta CDR3 sequences from RNA transcripts. Primed by the HTBI set, a first-round RT-PCR was run on the TCR CDR3. TCRdb reprocessed the multiplex PCR reads via MiXCR and lists one record per CDR3 protein. Among about half a million distinct CDR3 sequences listed, just under 20% were seen once. Trimming cost V 6 bases and J 3 bases; bases outside gene matches: 12. The CDR3 has 17 residues. CDR1 MNHEY and CDR2 SVGEGT come from the germline V gene. The chain has TRBV6-2 or TRBV6-3 and TRBJ2-2, with 8 bases matching TRBD2. This sequence originates from a middle-aged man with Graves' ophthalmopathy. Sequences were obtained from blood. In DNA form, the CDR3 reads TGTGCCAGCAGCCCCCTCTTGACTAGCGTGCACACCGGGGAGCTGTTTTTT. As protein: CASSPLLTSVHTGELFF.